This entry lists 28 T cell receptor beta chains sequenced from one sample in a study of blood T cell repertoires in COVID-19. The table came from immunoSEQ multiplex PCR; TCRdb's copy has only in-frame clones and leaves some out. The sample shows roughly 150,000 clones, 75% to 90% of them seen only once. The sequenced sample was PBMCs or T cells enriched from blood (not recorded which). These receptors all come from a man between 65 and 79 years old who had been exposed to COVID-19.

This clone was seen a single time. This rearrangement joins TRBV11-2 to TRBJ2-7; 11 nucleotides align to TRBD2. J gave up 2 bases and V 6 bases, and 3 bases lay outside the gene matches. Germline V gives CDR1 SGHAT, CDR2 FQNNGV. The CDR3 runs 14 residues. CDR3 coding DNA: TGTGCCAGCAGTCTAGCGGGGGGCGCCTACGAGCAGTACTTC. Protein: CASSLAGGAYEQYF. The full variable domain, in which reference TRBV11-2 and TRBJ2-7 provide the parts outside the CDR3, is EAGVAQSPRYKIIEKRQSVAFWCNPISGHATLYWYQQILGQGPKLLIQFQNNGVVDDSQLPKDRFSAERLKGVDSTLKIQPAKLEDSAVYLCASSLAGGAYEQYFGPGTRLTVT.

The chain is built from TRBV9 and TRBJ1-4; D may be TRBD1 (6 bases). Trimming pared 4 bases from V and 4 bases from J, leaving 11 bases between. The CDR3 covers 14 residues. The V gene's germline CDR1 is SGDLS and CDR2 YYNGEE. CDR3 nucleotides: TGTGCCAGCAGCTTAGGACAGCGTAATGAAAAACTGTTTTTT. It is translated as CASSLGQRNEKLFF.

This chain joins TRBV19 and TRBJ1-1, with D possibly matching TRBD1 (5 bases). The CDR3 length is 13 residues. Trimming took 3 bases from V and 10 from J, leaving 15 bases between them. Germline V gene data show CDR1 as LNHDA and CDR2 as SQIVND (reference sequence). The CDR3 loop reads CASSIGRAYSAFF. Written as DNA, the CDR3 is TGTGCCAGTAGTATCGGCAGGGCGTATTCAGCTTTCTTT.

The chain carries TRBV4-3 and TRBJ2-6, with 12 bases aligning to TRBD1. Germline lookup yields CDR1 LGHNA and CDR2 YSLEER. The CDR3 is 18 amino acids. J gave up 3 bases and V 4 bases, and 7 bases lay outside the gene matches. CDR3 bases: TGCGCCAGCAGCCGTGGGGACAGGGGGCCATTTGGGGCCAACGTCCTGACTTTC. Translated, it gives CASSRGDRGPFGANVLTF.

This clone was seen only a few times. The chain uses TRBV4-3 and TRBJ2-7; 8 nucleotides agree with TRBD2. V was clipped by 2 bases and J by 5 bases; unmatched bases: 11. This CDR3 is built from 16 residues. Germline CDR1 LGHNA, CDR2 YSLEER. DNA of the CDR3: TGCGCCAGCAGCCAATCTGGGGCGGGAGGAGAAAACGAGCAGTACTTC. It is translated as CASSQSGAGGENEQYF.

The gene calls are TRBV10-3 and TRBJ2-1; 8 positions agree with TRBD1. Germline values: CDR1 ENHRY, CDR2 SYGVKD. CDR3 size: 14 residues. With V trimmed by 6 bases and J by 0 bases, 1 base remained unmatched. CDR3 protein: CAIRGQDSYNEQFF. The CDR3 DNA reads as TGTGCCATCAGGGGACAGGACTCCTACAATGAGCAGTTCTTC.

The CDR3 is CASSDRGNTEAFF. In DNA form, the CDR3 reads TGCGCCAGCAGCGACAGGGGGAACACTGAAGCTTTCTTT. The chain couples TRBV4-1 to TRBJ1-1; 8 nucleotides align to TRBD1. Trimming removed 5 bases from V and 1 base from J; junction bases left unmatched: 0. The germline CDR1 and CDR2 sequences are MGHRA and YSYEKL. This CDR3 comprises 13 residues.

CDR3 DNA: TGTGCCAGCAGCCCGAGGGATGCCCAGAGTTACGAGCAGTACTTC. Amino acid sequence: CASSPRDAQSYEQYF. The chain joins TRBV7-2 to TRBJ2-7, with a tentative D call TRBD2 (5 bases). This CDR3 has 15 residues. CDR1 is SGHTA, CDR2 FQGNSA, per germline. The V end was cut by 5 bases, the J end by 4 bases, with 18 bases between.

This chain joins TRBV5-1 and TRBJ1-2, with a possible D match to TRBD1 (5 bases). Germline V CDR1 and CDR2: SGHRS, YFSETQ. CDR3 length: 15 amino acids. V was shortened by 0 bases and J by 2 bases, with 11 bases between the two germline ends. CDR3 sequence: CASSLDGQKNYGYTF. The DNA for the CDR3 is TGCGCCAGCAGCTTGGATGGACAAAAAAACTATGGCTACACCTTC.

This clone occurred once. The gene calls are TRBV4-2 and TRBJ2-7, with 7 positions matching TRBD2. The germline V gene encodes CDR1 LGHNA and CDR2 YNFKEQ. This CDR3 contains 14 residues. Losses at the gene ends were 1 base for V and 0 bases for J; bases not matched to a gene: 0. The CDR3 spells CASSQAGGSYEQYF. The CDR3 nucleotides read TGTGCCAGCAGCCAAGCGGGGGGCTCCTACGAGCAGTACTTC.

The chain recombines TRBV28 with TRBJ2-7, with D hard to call. Germline loops: CDR1 MDHEN, CDR2 SYDVKM. This CDR3 has 13 residues. V lost 7 bases and J lost 2, with 12 bases in between. The CDR3 nucleotides read TGTGCCAGCACATCGGTCTCCGCCTACGAGCAGTACTTC. Translation gives CASTSVSAYEQYF.

V gene TRBV28 combines with J gene TRBJ2-5; 15 bases map to TRBD2. The germline gives CDR1 MDHEN, CDR2 SYDVKM. CDR3 length: 17 residues. V was clipped by 6 bases and J by 0 bases; unmatched bases: 5. The CDR3 DNA reads TGTGCCAGCAGCCGGACTAGCGGGAGGGAGGACCAAGAGACCCAGTACTTC. Amino acids: CASSRTSGREDQETQYF.

The V and J genes are TRBV7-2 and TRBJ2-7; possibly TRBD2 for D (5 bases). The CDR3 length is 15 residues. Trimming took off 0 bases at V and 7 bases at J, with 16 bases between the two ends. Germline V gene lookup returns CDR1 SGHTA and CDR2 FQGNSA. The CDR3 loop is CASSLAGSAPREQYF. CDR3 nucleotides: TGTGCCAGCAGCTTAGCGGGGAGCGCTCCAAGGGAGCAGTACTTC.

The rearrangement links TRBV7-2 to TRBJ1-5, with D perhaps matching TRBD1 (6 bases). V was shortened by 6 bases and J by 2 bases, with 14 bases between the two germline ends. The germline gives CDR1 SGHTA, CDR2 FQGNSA. There are 15 residues in the CDR3. The chain's CDR3 is CASSTQGPGNQPQHF. As DNA, the CDR3 is TGTGCCAGCAGTACACAGGGTCCCGGCAATCAGCCCCAGCATTTT.

CDR3 amino acids: CASNHAGGRNEQFF. In DNA, the CDR3 is TGTGCCAGCAATCATGCGGGGGGGCGCAATGAGCAGTTCTTC. The gene calls are TRBV9 and TRBJ2-1, with 9 bases lining up with TRBD2. CDR3 length: 14 amino acids. Germline trimming cut 6 bases from V and 6 bases from J; bases unmatched to any gene: 7. The germline CDR1 and CDR2 sequences are SGDLS and YYNGEE. The variable domain in full, with the rest retrieved from reference TRBV9 and TRBJ2-1, is DSGVTQTPKHLITATGQRVTLRCSPRSGDLSVYWYQQSLDQGLQFLIQYYNGEERAKGNILERFSAQQFPDLHSELNLSSLELGDSALYFCASNHAGGRNEQFFGPGTRLTVL.

The rearrangement links TRBV11-2 to TRBJ1-2; 8 bases are a match to TRBD1. The germline V gene encodes CDR1 SGHAT and CDR2 FQNNGV. V gave up 3 bases and J gave up 6 bases; unmatched junction bases: 6. The CDR3 extends over 14 amino acids. The CDR3: CASSLVTGEDGYTF. The DNA for the CDR3 is TGTGCCAGCAGCTTGGTGACAGGGGAGGATGGCTACACCTTC.

The chain uses TRBV27 and TRBJ1-5; TRBD1 is a possible D gene (6 bases). This CDR3 has 15 amino acids. Germline CDR1 MNHEY, CDR2 SMNVEV (reference sequence). The V and J ends lost 6 bases and 5 bases respectively, with 17 bases between them. The CDR3 sequence is CASSPGQGNHQPQHF. CDR3 DNA sequence: TGTGCCAGCAGCCCGGGCCAGGGGAACCATCAGCCCCAGCATTTT.

CDR3 loop: CASSAQQGTYNEQFF. The CDR3 DNA reads TGTGCCAGCAGCGCCCAACAGGGGACCTACAATGAGCAGTTCTTC. V is TRBV9 and J is TRBJ2-1; 7 bases are a match to TRBD1. Germline CDR1 is SGDLS and CDR2 is YYNGEE. V was pared by 3 bases and J by 2 bases, with 5 bases of the junction left unmatched. The CDR3 is made up of 15 amino acids. Filled out from reference TRBV9 and TRBJ2-1, the complete variable domain reads DSGVTQTPKHLITATGQRVTLRCSPRSGDLSVYWYQQSLDQGLQFLIQYYNGEERAKGNILERFSAQQFPDLHSELNLSSLELGDSALYFCASSAQQGTYNEQFFGPGTRLTVL.

The CDR3 nucleotides are TGTGCCTGGAGTCTACGGGGTGCTGGAAACACCATATATTTT. It is translated as CAWSLRGAGNTIYF. The chain links TRBV30 to TRBJ1-3, with no clear D. CDR3 length equals 14 residues. V lost 2 bases, J lost 2 bases, and 10 bases lay in between. CDR1 is GTSNPN, CDR2 SVGIG, per germline (reference sequence).

The chain links TRBV14 to TRBJ2-1, with 7 bases fitting TRBD2. Germline V gene lookup returns CDR1 SGHDN and CDR2 FVKESK. The CDR3 loop spans 17 amino acids. Germline trimming cut 6 bases from V and 1 base from J; bases unmatched to any gene: 12. The CDR3 loop reads CASSQRLSGASYNEQFF. Here the CDR3 DNA reads TGTGCCAGCAGTCAAAGACTAAGCGGGGCTTCCTACAATGAGCAGTTCTTC.

The chain links TRBV4-1 to TRBJ2-5; weak D call: TRBD1 (6 bases). This CDR3 region has 15 residues. V lost 6 bases to trimming and J lost 3 bases, with 17 bases between them. The germline V gene encodes CDR1 MGHRA and CDR2 YSYEKL. The CDR3 reads CASRGTDRRKETQYF. The CDR3, as DNA: TGCGCCAGCAGGGGGACGGACAGAAGGAAAGAGACCCAGTACTTC.

This clone was observed a handful of times. The chain combines TRBV3-1 (or the pseudogene TRBV3-2) with TRBJ2-6; D remains ambiguous. The V end lost 4 bases, the J end lost 4 bases, and 8 bases lay between the germline ends. There are 14 residues in the CDR3. The germline V gene has CDR1 LGHDT and CDR2 YNNKEL (reference sequence). CDR3 coding DNA: TGTGCCAGCAGCCCGGTTCTGGGGGCCAACGTCCTGACTTTC. Residues: CASSPVLGANVLTF.

The chain employs TRBV19 and TRBJ2-3; TRBD1 matches 10 bases. Germline values: CDR1 LNHDA, CDR2 SQIVND (reference sequence). This CDR3 is 14 amino acids long. V lost 3 bases and J lost 6; bases outside the gene matches: 3. The CDR3 loop is CASSIRDRGDTQYF. The CDR3 nucleotides read TGTGCCAGTAGTATTCGGGACAGGGGTGATACGCAGTATTTT.

This rearrangement joins TRBV3-1 (or the pseudogene TRBV3-2) to TRBJ1-2; D remains unclear. Germline lookup yields CDR1 LGHDT and CDR2 YNNKEL (reference sequence). With 1 base removed from V and 2 bases from J, the gap between germline ends came to 11 bases. This CDR3 is 15 amino acids long. The CDR3: CASSQGGRRNYGYTF. DNA of the CDR3: TGTGCCAGCAGCCAAGGTGGCAGAAGAAACTATGGCTACACCTTC.

The V gene is TRBV19, the J gene TRBJ1-5, with D uncertain. Trimming took off 6 bases at V and 5 bases at J, with 11 bases between the two ends. The CDR3 covers 13 residues. Per germline, CDR1 LNHDA and CDR2 SQIVND (reference sequence). This chain's CDR3 is CASSIPPDQPQHF. As DNA, the CDR3 is TGTGCCAGTAGCATACCCCCCGATCAGCCCCAGCATTTT.

This chain connects TRBV29-1 to TRBJ1-2, with D possibly being TRBD1 (5 bases). Trimming shortened V by 5 bases and J by 7 bases, and 11 bases separated the two germline ends. The CDR3 is 11 residues long. Germline loops: CDR1 SQVTM, CDR2 ANQGSEA. The CDR3 sequence: CSVKSGFGYTF. Here the CDR3 DNA reads TGCAGCGTTAAATCAGGGTTTGGCTACACCTTC.

In this sample, this clone turned up a few times. V and J are TRBV19 and TRBJ1-5; 10 bases are a match to TRBD1. V lost 4 bases, J lost 1 base, and 4 bases stayed unmatched. The CDR3 length is 16 residues. Germline V lookup: CDR1 LNHDA, CDR2 SQIVND (reference sequence). CDR3 bases: TGTGCCAGTAGTACAAGACAGGGGGCGAGCAATCAGCCCCAGCATTTT. Protein product: CASSTRQGASNQPQHF.

This clone was recorded only once. J is TRBJ1-1 and V is TRBV18; 12 positions match TRBD1. This CDR3 is 18 amino acids long. The V gene's germline CDR1 is KGHSH and CDR2 LQKENI. V lost 2 bases to trimming and J lost 1 base; unmatched junction nucleotides: 8. The CDR3 nucleotides read TGTGCCAGCTCACCAGGGACAGGGGGCCTGGGACAGAACACTGAAGCTTTCTTT. Its translation: CASSPGTGGLGQNTEAFF.